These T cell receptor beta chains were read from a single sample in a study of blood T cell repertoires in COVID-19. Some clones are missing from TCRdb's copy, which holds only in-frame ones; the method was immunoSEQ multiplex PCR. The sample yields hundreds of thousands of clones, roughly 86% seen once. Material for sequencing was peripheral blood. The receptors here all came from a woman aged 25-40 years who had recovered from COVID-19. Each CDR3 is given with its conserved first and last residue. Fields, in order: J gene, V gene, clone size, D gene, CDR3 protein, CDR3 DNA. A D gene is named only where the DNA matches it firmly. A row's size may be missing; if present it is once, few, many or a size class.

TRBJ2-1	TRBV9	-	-	CASSVLSASYHEQFF	TGTGCCAGCAGCGTTCTGTCCGCGAGTTACCATGAGCAGTTCTTC
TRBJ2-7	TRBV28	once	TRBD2	CASSLSLGTSGLSYEQYF	TGTGCCAGCAGTTTATCATTGGGGACTAGCGGACTATCCTACGAGCAGTACTTC
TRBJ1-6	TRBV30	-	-	CAWSVEAGNSPLHF	TGTGCCTGGAGTGTTGAGGCTGGGAATTCACCCCTCCACTTT
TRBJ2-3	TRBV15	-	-	CATSQIGRGDTQYF	TGTGCCACCAGCCAAATCGGTCGAGGAGATACGCAGTATTTT
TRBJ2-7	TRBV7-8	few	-	CASSLANRGGEQYF	TGTGCCAGCAGCTTGGCTAACAGGGGGGGCGAGCAGTACTTC
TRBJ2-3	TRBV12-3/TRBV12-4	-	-	CASSLVGRTQYF	TGTGCCAGCAGTCTGGTTGGGAGAACGCAGTATTTT
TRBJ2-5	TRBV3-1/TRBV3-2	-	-	CASSQSGTQYF	TGTGCCAGCAGCCAGTCCGGGACCCAGTACTTC
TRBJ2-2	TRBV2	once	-	CASSWAVTPTGELFF	TGTGCCAGCAGTTGGGCAGTAACTCCCACCGGGGAGCTGTTTTTT
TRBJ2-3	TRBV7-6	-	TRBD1	CASSPRGTGSTDTQYF	TGTGCCAGCAGCCCGAGAGGGACAGGGAGCACAGATACGCAGTATTTT
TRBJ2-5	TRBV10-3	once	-	CAISATGNRETQYF	TGTGCCATCAGTGCCACAGGGAATCGAGAGACCCAGTACTTC
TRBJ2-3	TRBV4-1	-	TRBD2	CASSPGTSPDTQYF	TGCGCCAGCAGCCCCGGGACTAGCCCAGATACGCAGTATTTT
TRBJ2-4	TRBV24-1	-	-	CATSDRRGSAKNIQYF	TGTGCCACCAGTGACCGCAGGGGTTCGGCCAAAAACATTCAGTACTTC
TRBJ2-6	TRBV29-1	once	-	CSVEGGAGANVLTF	TGCAGCGTTGAAGGGGGCGCTGGGGCCAACGTCCTGACTTTC
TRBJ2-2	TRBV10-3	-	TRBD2	CAIPRTSGRKNTGELFF	TGTGCCATCCCTCGGACTAGCGGGAGGAAGAACACCGGGGAGCTGTTTTTT
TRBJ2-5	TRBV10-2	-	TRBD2	CASAGGGETQYF	TGCGCCTCCGCCGGGGGGGGAGAGACCCAGTACTTC
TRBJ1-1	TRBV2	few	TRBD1	CASRGQGTSDEAFF	TGTGCCAGCAGGGGACAGGGTACGAGTGATGAAGCTTTCTTT
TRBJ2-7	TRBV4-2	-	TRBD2	CASSQGARTSGYEQYF	TGTGCCAGCAGCCAAGGGGCAAGGACTAGTGGCTACGAGCAGTACTTC
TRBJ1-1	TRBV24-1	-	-	CATSDLGEGGTEAFF	TGTGCCACCAGTGATTTGGGGGAGGGGGGCACTGAAGCTTTCTTT
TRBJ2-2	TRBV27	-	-	CASSLNSGMWNTGELFF	TGTGCCAGCAGTCTCAATTCAGGGATGTGGAACACCGGGGAGCTGTTTTTT
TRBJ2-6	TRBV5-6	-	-	CASSLLGLAAGANVLTF	TGTGCCAGCAGCTTGCTTGGTTTGGCAGCTGGGGCCAACGTCCTGACTTTC
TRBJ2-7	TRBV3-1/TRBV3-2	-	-	CASSQVFQGPYEQYF	TGTGCCAGCAGCCAAGTTTTTCAGGGGCCCTACGAGCAGTACTTC
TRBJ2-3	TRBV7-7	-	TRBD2	CASIFGGVITDTQYF	TGTGCTAGCATTTTTGGGGGGGTCATTACAGATACGCAGTATTTT
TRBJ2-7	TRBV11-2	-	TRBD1	CASSLGQGVEQYF	TGTGCCAGCAGCTTGGGACAGGGGGTCGAGCAGTACTTC
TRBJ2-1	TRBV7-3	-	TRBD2	CASSLLGGTLYNEQFF	TGTGCCAGCAGCTTACTGGGGGGGACCCTCTACAATGAGCAGTTCTTC
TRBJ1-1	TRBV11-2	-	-	CASSYDGGTEAFF	TGTGCCAGCAGCTACGACGGGGGCACTGAAGCTTTCTTT
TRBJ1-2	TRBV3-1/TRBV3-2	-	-	CASSLGGQVLYGYTF	TGTGCCAGCAGCTTAGGCGGGCAAGTTCTCTATGGCTACACCTTC
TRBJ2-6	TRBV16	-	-	CASSRRIPRSYGANVLTF	TGTGCCAGCAGCCGCCGTATACCCCGGTCTTATGGGGCCAACGTCCTGACTTTC
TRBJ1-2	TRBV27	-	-	CASSSEVWGYTF	TGTGCCAGCAGTTCAGAGGTCTGGGGCTACACCTTC
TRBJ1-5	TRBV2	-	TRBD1	CASSQTGNQPQHF	TGTGCCAGCAGTCAGACAGGGAATCAGCCCCAGCATTTT
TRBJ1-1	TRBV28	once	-	CASSSGGGNTEAFF	TGTGCCAGCAGTTCTGGGGGGGGGAACACTGAAGCTTTCTTT
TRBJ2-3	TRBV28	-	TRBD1	CASSSYRGFTDTQYF	TGTGCCAGCAGTTCCTACAGGGGTTTCACAGATACGCAGTATTTT
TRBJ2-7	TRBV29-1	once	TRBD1	CSVGTGGRYEQYF	TGCAGCGTCGGGACAGGGGGTAGGTACGAGCAGTACTTC
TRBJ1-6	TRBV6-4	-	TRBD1	CASSEGTGNSPLHF	TGTGCCAGCAGTGAGGGGACAGGGAATTCACCCCTCCACTTT
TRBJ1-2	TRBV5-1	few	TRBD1	CASNPGTGGGYTF	TGCGCCAGCAATCCCGGGACAGGAGGTGGCTACACCTTC
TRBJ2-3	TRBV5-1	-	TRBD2	CASSSSGSADTQYF	TGCGCCAGCAGCTCTAGCGGGAGTGCAGATACGCAGTATTTT
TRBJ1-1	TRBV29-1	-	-	CSVGSVLPEAFF	TGCAGCGTTGGTTCGGTATTGCCCGAAGCTTTCTTT
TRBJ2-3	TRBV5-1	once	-	CASSLSRTELTDTQYF	TGCGCCAGCAGCTTATCAAGGACAGAGTTAACAGATACGCAGTATTTT
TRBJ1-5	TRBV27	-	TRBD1	CASSKDRGSNQPQHF	TGTGCCAGCAGTAAGGACAGGGGAAGCAATCAGCCCCAGCATTTT
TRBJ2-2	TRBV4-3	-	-	CASSQENILNGELFF	TGCGCCAGCAGCCAAGAAAATATTTTAAACGGGGAGCTGTTTTTT
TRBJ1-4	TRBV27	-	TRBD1	CASSFEGTGFGKLFF	TGTGCCAGCAGTTTTGAGGGGACAGGGTTCGGAAAACTGTTTTTT
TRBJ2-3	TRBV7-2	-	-	CASSLVFTADTQYF	TGTGCCAGCAGCTTGGTCTTCACCGCGGATACGCAGTATTTT
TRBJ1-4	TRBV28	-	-	CASSDGQINEKLFF	TGTGCCAGCAGTGATGGGCAGATTAATGAAAAACTGTTTTTT
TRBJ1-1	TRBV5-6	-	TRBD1	CASSSNRGRTEAFF	TGTGCCAGCAGCTCGAACAGGGGGCGAACTGAAGCTTTCTTT
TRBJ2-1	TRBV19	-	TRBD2	CASSRTSGDYNEQFF	TGTGCCAGTAGTAGGACTAGCGGAGACTACAATGAGCAGTTCTTC
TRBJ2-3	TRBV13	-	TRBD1	CASSSQDRANTDTQYF	TGTGCCAGCAGCTCCCAGGACAGGGCGAACACAGATACGCAGTATTTT
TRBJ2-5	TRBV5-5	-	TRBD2	CASSFETSLETQYF	TGTGCCAGCAGCTTTGAGACTAGCCTGGAGACCCAGTACTTC
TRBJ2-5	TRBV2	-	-	CASSENREVGETQYF	TGTGCCAGCAGTGAAAACAGGGAAGTGGGAGAGACCCAGTACTTC
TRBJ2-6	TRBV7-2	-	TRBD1	CASSSDRVGGANVLTF	TGTGCCAGCAGCTCTGACAGGGTTGGAGGGGCCAACGTCCTGACTTTC
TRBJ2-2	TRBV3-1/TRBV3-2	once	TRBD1	CASGHRQGEVFF	TGTGCCAGCGGCCATCGACAGGGAGAAGTGTTTTTT
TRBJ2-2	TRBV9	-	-	CASSVGGTGELFF	TGTGCCAGCAGCGTAGGAGGGACCGGGGAGCTGTTTTTT